This T cell receptor beta chain was obtained from a study of cytomegalovirus exposure and HLA in healthy donors. The study's findings and limits: For TCR beta chains, V- and J-gene trimming was later linked to a missense DCLRE1C variant.

Germline CDR1 is SGHRS and CDR2 is YFSETQ. The CDR3 is 15 residues long. The ends were cut back, 0 bases at V and 0 bases at J, with 9 bases in the middle. Of note for this clone: The target antigen is unknown. The identical CDR3 is also encoded by other nucleotide sequences in the sample.

PCR was performed using 60 Vbeta and 13 Jbeta primers. Libraries were prepared by immunoSEQ multiplex PCR; TCRdb keeps only in-frame clonotypes and omits some of them. This table has under 200,000 clones, around 76% appearing once. This receptor was taken from a woman between 25 and 40 years old in good health and CMV-seropositive. V and J are TRBV5-1 and TRBJ1-2; D is ambiguous. The sample consisted of PBMCs. The CDR3: CASSLALGPNYGYTF. CDR3 sequence (DNA): TGCGCCAGCAGCTTGGCTCTGGGCCCTAACTATGGCTACACCTTC.